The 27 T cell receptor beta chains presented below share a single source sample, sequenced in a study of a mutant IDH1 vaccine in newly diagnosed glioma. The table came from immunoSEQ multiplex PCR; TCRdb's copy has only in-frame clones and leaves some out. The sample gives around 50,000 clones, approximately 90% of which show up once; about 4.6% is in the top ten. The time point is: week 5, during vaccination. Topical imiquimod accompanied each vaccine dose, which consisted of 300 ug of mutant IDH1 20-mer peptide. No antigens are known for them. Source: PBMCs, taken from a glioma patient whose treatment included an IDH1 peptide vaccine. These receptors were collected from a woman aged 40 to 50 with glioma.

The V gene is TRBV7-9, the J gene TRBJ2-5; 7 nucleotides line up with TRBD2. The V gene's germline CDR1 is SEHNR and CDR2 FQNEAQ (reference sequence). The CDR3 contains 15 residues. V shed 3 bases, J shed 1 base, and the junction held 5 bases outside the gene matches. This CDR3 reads CASSFSGGVQETQYF. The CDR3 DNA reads TGTGCCAGCAGCTTCTCTGGGGGGGTCCAAGAGACCCAGTACTTC.

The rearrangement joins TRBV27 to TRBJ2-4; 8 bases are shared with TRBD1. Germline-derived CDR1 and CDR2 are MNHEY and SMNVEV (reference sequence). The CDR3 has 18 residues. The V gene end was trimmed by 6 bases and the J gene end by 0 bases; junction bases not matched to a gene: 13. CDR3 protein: CASSSGQGRRVAKNIQYF. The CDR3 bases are TGTGCCAGCAGCTCAGGACAGGGCCGTAGGGTAGCCAAAAACATTCAGTACTTC.

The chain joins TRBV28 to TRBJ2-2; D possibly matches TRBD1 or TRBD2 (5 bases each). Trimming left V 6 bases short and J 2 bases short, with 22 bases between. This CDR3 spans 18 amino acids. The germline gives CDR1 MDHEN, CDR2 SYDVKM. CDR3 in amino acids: CASRGPHGGLSNTGELFF. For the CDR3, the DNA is TGTGCCAGCAGGGGACCCCACGGCGGGCTCTCAAACACCGGGGAGCTGTTTTTT. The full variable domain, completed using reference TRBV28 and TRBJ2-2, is DVKVTQSSRYLVKRTGEKVFLECVQDMDHENMFWYRQDPGLGLRLIYFSYDVKMKEKGDIPEGYSVSREKKERFSLILESASTNQTSMYLCASRGPHGGLSNTGELFFGEGSRLTVL.

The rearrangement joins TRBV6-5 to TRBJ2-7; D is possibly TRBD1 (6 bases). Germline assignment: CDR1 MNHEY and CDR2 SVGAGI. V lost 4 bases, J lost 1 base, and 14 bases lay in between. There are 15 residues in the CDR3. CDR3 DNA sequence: TGTGCCAGCAGTTCCCTGCAGGGGTTGTCCTACGAGCAGTACTTC. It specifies CASSSLQGLSYEQYF.

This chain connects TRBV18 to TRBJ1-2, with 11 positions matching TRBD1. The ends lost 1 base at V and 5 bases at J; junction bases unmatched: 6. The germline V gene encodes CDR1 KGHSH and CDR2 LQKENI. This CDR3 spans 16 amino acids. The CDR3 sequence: CASSPRDRGKAYGYTF. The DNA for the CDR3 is TGTGCCAGCTCACCACGGGACAGGGGGAAGGCTTATGGCTACACCTTC.

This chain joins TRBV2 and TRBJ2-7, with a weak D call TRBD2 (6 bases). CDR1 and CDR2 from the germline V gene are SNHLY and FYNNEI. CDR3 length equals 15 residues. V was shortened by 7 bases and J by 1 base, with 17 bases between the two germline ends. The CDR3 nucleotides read TGTGCCAGCAAGCCCGACCGGGGGACGTCCTACGAGCAGTACTTC. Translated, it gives CASKPDRGTSYEQYF.

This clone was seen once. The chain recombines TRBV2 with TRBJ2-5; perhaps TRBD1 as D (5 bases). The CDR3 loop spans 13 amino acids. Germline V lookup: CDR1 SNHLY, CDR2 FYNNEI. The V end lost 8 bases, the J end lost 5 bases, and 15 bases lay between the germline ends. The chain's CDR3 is CASAKGWWETQYF. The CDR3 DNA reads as TGTGCCAGCGCTAAGGGGTGGTGGGAGACCCAGTACTTC.

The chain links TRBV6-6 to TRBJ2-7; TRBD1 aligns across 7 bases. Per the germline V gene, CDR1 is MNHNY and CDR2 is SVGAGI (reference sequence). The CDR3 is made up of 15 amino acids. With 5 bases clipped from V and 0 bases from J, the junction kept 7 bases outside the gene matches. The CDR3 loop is CASSAPGGNSYEQYF. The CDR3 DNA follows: TGTGCCAGCAGTGCGCCAGGGGGTAACTCCTACGAGCAGTACTTC.

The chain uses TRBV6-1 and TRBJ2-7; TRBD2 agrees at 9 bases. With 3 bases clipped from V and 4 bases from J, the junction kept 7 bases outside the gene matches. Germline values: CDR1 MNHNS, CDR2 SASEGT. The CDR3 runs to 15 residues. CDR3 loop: CASSEGPSGVYEQYF. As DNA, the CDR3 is TGTGCCAGCAGTGAGGGCCCTAGCGGGGTGTACGAGCAGTACTTC.

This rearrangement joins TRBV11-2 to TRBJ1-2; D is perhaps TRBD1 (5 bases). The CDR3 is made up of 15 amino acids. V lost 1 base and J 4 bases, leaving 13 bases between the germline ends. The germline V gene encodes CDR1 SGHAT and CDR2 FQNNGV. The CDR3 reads CASSLAADMGYGYTF. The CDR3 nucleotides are TGTGCCAGCAGCTTAGCGGCGGACATGGGCTATGGCTACACCTTC.

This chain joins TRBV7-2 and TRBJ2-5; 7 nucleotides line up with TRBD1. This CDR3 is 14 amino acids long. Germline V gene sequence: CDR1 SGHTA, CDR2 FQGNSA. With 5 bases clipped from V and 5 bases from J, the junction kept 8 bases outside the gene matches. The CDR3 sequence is CASSPQTGRETQYF. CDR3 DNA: TGTGCCAGCAGCCCTCAGACAGGGCGTGAGACCCAGTACTTC.

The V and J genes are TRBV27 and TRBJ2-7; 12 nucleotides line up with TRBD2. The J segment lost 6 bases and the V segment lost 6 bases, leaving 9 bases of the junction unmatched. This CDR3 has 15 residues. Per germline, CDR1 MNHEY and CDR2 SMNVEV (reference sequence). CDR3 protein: CASSPRTSGMGEQYF. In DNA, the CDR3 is TGTGCCAGCAGCCCCCGGACTAGCGGGATGGGCGAGCAGTACTTC.

DNA for the CDR3: TGTGCCAGCAGCGTAGTTTTGGGAGGCGATCAGCCCCAGCATTTT. Its translation is CASSVVLGGDQPQHF. The rearrangement links TRBV9 to TRBJ1-5, with D uncertain. Germline loops: CDR1 SGDLS, CDR2 YYNGEE. V was shortened by 0 bases and J by 5 bases, with 12 bases between the two germline ends. This CDR3 comprises 15 residues.

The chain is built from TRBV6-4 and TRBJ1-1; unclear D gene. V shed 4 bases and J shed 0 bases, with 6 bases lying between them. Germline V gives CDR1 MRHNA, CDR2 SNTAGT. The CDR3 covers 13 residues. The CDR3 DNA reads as TGTGCCAGCAGTGTCCAGTTGAACACTGAAGCTTTCTTT. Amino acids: CASSVQLNTEAFF.

The DNA for the CDR3 is TGTGCCAGTAACCGGGACAGGGATTCACCCCTCCACTTT. Translation: CASNRDRDSPLHF. The genes are TRBV19 and TRBJ1-6; 9 bases agree with TRBD1. The germline V gene has CDR1 LNHDA and CDR2 SQIVND (reference sequence). The V and J ends lost 7 bases and 8 bases, in that order; junction bases with no gene match: 3. The CDR3 is made up of 13 amino acids. The full variable domain, in which reference TRBV19 and TRBJ1-6 provide the parts outside the CDR3, is DGGITQSPKYLFRKEGQNVTLSCEQNLNHDAMYWYRQDPGQGLRLIYYSQIVNDFQKGDIAEGYSVSREKKESFPLTVTSAQKNPTAFYLCASNRDRDSPLHFGNGTRLTVT.

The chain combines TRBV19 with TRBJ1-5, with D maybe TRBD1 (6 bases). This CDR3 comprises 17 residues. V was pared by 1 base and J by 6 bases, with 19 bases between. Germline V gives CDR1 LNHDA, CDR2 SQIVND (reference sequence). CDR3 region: CASSIGNRAHITQPQHF. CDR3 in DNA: TGTGCCAGTAGTATAGGCAACAGGGCGCACATCACTCAGCCCCAGCATTTT.

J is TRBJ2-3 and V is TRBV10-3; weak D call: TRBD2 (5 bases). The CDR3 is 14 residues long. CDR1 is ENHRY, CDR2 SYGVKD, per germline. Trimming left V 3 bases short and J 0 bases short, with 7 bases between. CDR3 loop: CAISDAGSTDTQYF. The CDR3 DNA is TGTGCCATCAGTGACGCGGGTAGCACAGATACGCAGTATTTT.

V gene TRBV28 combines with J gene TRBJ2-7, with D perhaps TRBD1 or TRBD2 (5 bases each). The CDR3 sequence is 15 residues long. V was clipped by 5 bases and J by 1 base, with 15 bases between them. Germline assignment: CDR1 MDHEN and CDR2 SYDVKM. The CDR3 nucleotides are TGTGCCAGCAGTCTCTTTGGGGGTCTTTCCTACGAGCAGTACTTC. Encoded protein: CASSLFGGLSYEQYF. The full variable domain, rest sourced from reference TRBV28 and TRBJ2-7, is DVKVTQSSRYLVKRTGEKVFLECVQDMDHENMFWYRQDPGLGLRLIYFSYDVKMKEKGDIPEGYSVSREKKERFSLILESASTNQTSMYLCASSLFGGLSYEQYFGPGTRLTVT.

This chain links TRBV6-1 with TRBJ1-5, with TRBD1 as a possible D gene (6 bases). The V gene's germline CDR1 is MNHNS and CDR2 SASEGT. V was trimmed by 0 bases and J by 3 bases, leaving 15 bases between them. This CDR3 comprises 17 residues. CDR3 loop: CASSEAASGTINQPQHF. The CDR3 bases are TGTGCCAGCAGTGAAGCGGCCTCGGGGACAATCAATCAGCCCCAGCATTTT.

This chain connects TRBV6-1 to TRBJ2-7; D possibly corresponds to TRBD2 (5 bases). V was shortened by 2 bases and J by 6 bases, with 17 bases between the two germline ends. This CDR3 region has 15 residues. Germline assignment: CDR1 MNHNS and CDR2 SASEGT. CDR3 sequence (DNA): TGTGCCAGCAGTGAACGGGGAATGGGTCTCGCCGAGCAGTACTTC. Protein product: CASSERGMGLAEQYF.

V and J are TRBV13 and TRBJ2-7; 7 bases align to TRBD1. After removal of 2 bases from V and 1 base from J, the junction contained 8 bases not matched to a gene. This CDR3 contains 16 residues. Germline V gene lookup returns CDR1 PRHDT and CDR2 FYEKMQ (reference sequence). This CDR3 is CASSLNEGQLSYEQYF. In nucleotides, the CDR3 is TGTGCCAGCAGCTTAAATGAGGGACAGCTTTCCTACGAGCAGTACTTC.

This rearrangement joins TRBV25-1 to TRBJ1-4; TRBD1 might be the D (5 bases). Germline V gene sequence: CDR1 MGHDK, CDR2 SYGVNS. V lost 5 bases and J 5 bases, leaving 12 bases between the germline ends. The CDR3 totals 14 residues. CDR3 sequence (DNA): TGTGCCAGCAGTAGGACAAACCTCAATGAAAAACTGTTTTTT. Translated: CASSRTNLNEKLFF.

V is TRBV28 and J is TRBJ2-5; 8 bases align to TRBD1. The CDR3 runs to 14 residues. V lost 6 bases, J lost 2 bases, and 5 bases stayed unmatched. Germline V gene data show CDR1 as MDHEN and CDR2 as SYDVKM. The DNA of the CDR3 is TGTGCCAGCAGCTCCAGGGGGCCTCAAGAGACCCAGTACTTC. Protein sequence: CASSSRGPQETQYF.

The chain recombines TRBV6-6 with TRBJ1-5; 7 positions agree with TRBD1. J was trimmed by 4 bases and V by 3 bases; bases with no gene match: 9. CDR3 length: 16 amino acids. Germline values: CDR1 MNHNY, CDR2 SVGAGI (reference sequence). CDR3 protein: CASSYAGQDRNQPQHF. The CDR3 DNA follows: TGTGCCAGCAGTTATGCCGGACAGGACCGGAATCAGCCCCAGCATTTT.

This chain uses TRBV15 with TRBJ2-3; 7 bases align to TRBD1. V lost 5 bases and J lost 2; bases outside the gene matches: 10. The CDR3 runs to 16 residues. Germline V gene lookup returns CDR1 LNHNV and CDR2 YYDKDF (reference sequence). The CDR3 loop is CATSRRQGSHTDTQYF. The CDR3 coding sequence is TGTGCCACCAGCCGAAGACAGGGTTCGCACACAGATACGCAGTATTTT.

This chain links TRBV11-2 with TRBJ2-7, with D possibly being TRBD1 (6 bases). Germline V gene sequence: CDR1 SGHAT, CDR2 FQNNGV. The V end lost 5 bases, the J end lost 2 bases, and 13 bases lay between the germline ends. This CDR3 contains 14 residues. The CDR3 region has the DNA TGTGCCAGCAGCGAGAGGACAGTCGCCTACGAGCAGTACTTC. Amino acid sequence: CASSERTVAYEQYF.

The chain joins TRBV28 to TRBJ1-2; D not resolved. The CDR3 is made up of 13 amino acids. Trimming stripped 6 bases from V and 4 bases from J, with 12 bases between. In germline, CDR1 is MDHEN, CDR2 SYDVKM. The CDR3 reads CASREQYLYGYTF. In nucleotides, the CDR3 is TGTGCCAGCAGGGAACAGTATCTCTATGGCTACACCTTC.